This TCR beta chain was captured by sequencing in a study of cytomegalovirus exposure and HLA in healthy donors. At the level of the study: The early release's HLA-typed donors yielded about 85 million unique TCRs. Study outcomes and limitations: Across donors, sequencing depth was assumed by presence/absence analyses to be roughly uniform. Published work reported that the classifier diagnosed cytomegalovirus status with high specificity and sensitivity. Per a prior analysis, the majority of TCR beta V segments were productive roughly 87% or roughly 30% of the time.

This clone was recorded only once. The antigen remains unidentified. A multiplex PCR was run with 60 Vbeta primers and 13 Jbeta primers. Only in-frame clones appear in the TCRdb table, and some are missing; sequencing was by immunoSEQ multiplex PCR. This repertoire shows around 130,000 clones, about 70% found once; its top ten account for 2.6%. In germline, CDR1 is SGHVS, CDR2 FQNEAQ. Trimming shortened V by 6 bases and J by 4 bases, and 10 bases separated the two germline ends. The CDR3 length is 13 residues. This receptor was identified in a woman aged 60 to 75 in good health and CMV-seropositive. The chain employs TRBV7-8 and TRBJ1-3, with D uncertain. Sequencing used PBMCs. CDR3 residues: CASRSGGGNTIYF. DNA of the CDR3: TGTGCCAGCAGGTCAGGCGGGGGAAACACCATATATTTT.